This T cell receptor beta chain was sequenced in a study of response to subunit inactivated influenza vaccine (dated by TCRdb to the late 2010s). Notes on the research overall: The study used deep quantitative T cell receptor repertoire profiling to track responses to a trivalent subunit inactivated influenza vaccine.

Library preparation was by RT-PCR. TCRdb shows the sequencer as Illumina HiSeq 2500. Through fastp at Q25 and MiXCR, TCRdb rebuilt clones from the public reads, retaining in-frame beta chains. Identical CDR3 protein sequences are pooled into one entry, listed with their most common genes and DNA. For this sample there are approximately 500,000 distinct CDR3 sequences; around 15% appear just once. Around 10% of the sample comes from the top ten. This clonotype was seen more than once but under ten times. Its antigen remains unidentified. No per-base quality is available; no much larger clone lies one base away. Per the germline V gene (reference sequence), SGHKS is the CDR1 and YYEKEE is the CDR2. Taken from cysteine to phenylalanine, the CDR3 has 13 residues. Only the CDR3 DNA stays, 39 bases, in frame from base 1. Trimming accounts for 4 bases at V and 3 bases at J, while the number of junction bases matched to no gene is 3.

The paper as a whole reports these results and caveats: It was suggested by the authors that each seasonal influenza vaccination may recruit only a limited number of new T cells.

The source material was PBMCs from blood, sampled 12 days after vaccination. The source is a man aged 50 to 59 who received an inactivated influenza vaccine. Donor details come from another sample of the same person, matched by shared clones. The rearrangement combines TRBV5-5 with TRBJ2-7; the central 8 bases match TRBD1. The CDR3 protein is CASSIDRGYEQYF. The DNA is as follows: TGTGCCAGCAGCATTGACAGGGGCTACGAGCAGTACTTC.